Shown below are 2 T cell receptor beta chains from a single sample sequenced in a study of T-cell memory formation after mild COVID-19. TCRdb reanalysed the 5' RACE reads using MiXCR and keeps one entry per CDR3 protein. Of fewer than 90,000 distinct CDR3 sequences in the sample, more than 11% were seen once. The material sequenced was PBMCs or a T cell subset sorted from them (not recorded which). The receptors here all came from an adult woman who had mild COVID-19 (a few samples of this study predate the infection). Cell type and time point are not known.

CDR3 sequence: CASSPSGTVDTEAFF. The CDR3 DNA reads as TGTGCCAGCAGTCCTTCCGGGACAGTCGACACTGAAGCTTTCTTT. This chain connects TRBV27 to TRBJ1-1, with 7 bases aligning to TRBD1. Per the germline V gene, CDR1 is MNHEY and CDR2 is SMNVEV (reference sequence). V gave up 5 bases and J gave up 3 bases; unmatched junction bases: 9. The CDR3 covers 15 residues.

The V gene is TRBV27, the J gene TRBJ1-2; D perhaps matches TRBD1 (5 bases). The CDR3 runs 15 residues. Germline V lookup: CDR1 MNHEY, CDR2 SMNVEV (reference sequence). V lost 8 bases to trimming and J lost 8 bases, with 24 bases between them. CDR3 loop: CASGSPRGGRGGYTF. The DNA for the CDR3 is TGTGCCAGCGGATCCCCGCGTGGGGGACGTGGGGGCTACACCTTC.